The 20 T cell receptor beta chains presented below share a single source sample, sequenced in a study of circulating tumor DNA in untreated peripheral T-cell lymphoma. Assay used: immunoSEQ multiplex PCR; TCRdb lists only in-frame clones, some missing. The sample lists about 9,200 clones, about 75% occurring once. The source material was tumor tissue. The receptors stem from a human donor with peripheral T-cell lymphoma.

The chain joins TRBV28 to TRBJ1-1; D call uncertain. The V and J ends lost 3 bases and 0 bases respectively, with 8 bases between them. The length of the CDR3 is 14 residues. Germline V lookup: CDR1 MDHEN, CDR2 SYDVKM. The CDR3 region is CASSFLPMNTEAFF. The CDR3 DNA reads TGTGCCAGCAGTTTCCTGCCGATGAACACTGAAGCTTTCTTT.

A few counts support this clone. The chain links TRBV1 to TRBJ2-7; TRBD1 is the table's D call, not checked against the DNA. TRBV1 has pseudogene status. The CDR3 has 15 residues. As DNA, the CDR3 is TGCGCCAGCAGCCAAGATTACAGGGGGACCTACGAGCAGTACTTC. Translating gives CASSQDYRGTYEQYF.

Concerning this clone itself: Within the sample, other DNA sequences also encode this same CDR3. This chain links TRBV5-1 with TRBJ2-7; maybe TRBD2 (5 bases). The CDR3 contains 14 residues. The V gene lost 0 bases and the J gene lost 0 bases, with 7 bases spanning the gap. Germline loops: CDR1 SGHRS, CDR2 YFSETQ. The CDR3 loop reads CASSLAGSSYEQYF. CDR3 DNA: TGCGCCAGCAGCTTGGCGGGGTCCTCCTACGAGCAGTACTTC. The full variable domain, completed using reference TRBV5-1 and TRBJ2-7, is KAGVTQTPRYLIKTRGQQVTLSCSPISGHRSVSWYQQTPGQGLQFLFEYFSETQRNKGNFPGRFSGRQFSNSRSEMNVSTLELGDSALYLCASSLAGSSYEQYFGPGTRLTVT.

J is TRBJ1-1 and V is TRBV19, with no clear D. In germline, CDR1 is LNHDA, CDR2 SQIVND (reference sequence). V lost 4 bases to trimming and J lost 0 bases, with 12 bases between them. CDR3 length equals 15 residues. CDR3 region: CASSTGLFLNTEAFF. DNA for the CDR3: TGTGCCAGTAGTACGGGCCTATTCCTGAACACTGAAGCTTTCTTT.

The CDR3 DNA sequence: TGTGCCATCAGTGAGTCCGGGACAGGGAGTACTGAAGCTTTCTTT. Protein: CAISESGTGSTEAFF. This chain uses TRBV10-3 with TRBJ1-1, with TRBD1 identical over 9 bases. CDR1 ENHRY and CDR2 SYGVKD come from the germline V gene. J gave up 5 bases and V 0 bases, and 4 bases lay outside the gene matches. The CDR3 sequence is 15 residues long.

This chain links TRBV28 with TRBJ2-1; D is unresolved. Germline-derived CDR1 and CDR2 are MDHEN and SYDVKM. The CDR3 loop spans 15 amino acids. V gave up 3 bases and J gave up 0 bases, with 9 bases separating them. For the CDR3, the DNA is TGTGCCAGCAGTTTCCAGGCGTTCTCCTACAATGAGCAGTTCTTC. It translates to CASSFQAFSYNEQFF.

V usage is TRBV29-1 and J usage is TRBJ1-4, with D unclear. V lost 5 bases and J 0 bases, leaving 7 bases between the germline ends. The CDR3 spans 13 residues. CDR1 and CDR2 (germline): SQVTM, ANQGSEA. The CDR3 loop reads CSVSSATNEKLFF. The CDR3 bases are TGCAGCGTTTCATCTGCAACTAATGAAAAACTGTTTTTT.

For this clone: One junction end disagrees with the germline gene, perhaps due to a read error. This sequence joins TRBV6-8 and TRBJ1-1; D gene uncertain. This CDR3 is built from 13 residues. Germline CDR1 is MNHGY and CDR2 is SAAAGT. CDR3 in amino acids: CAISTIFNTEAFF. The CDR3, as DNA: TGTGCCATCAGTACCATATTTAACACTGAAGCTTTCTTT.

In its sample, this clone is medium-sized. The V call is TRBV11-3, the J call TRBJ1-2; D is unresolved. Germline-derived CDR1 and CDR2 are SGHNT and YENEEA. V was pared by 5 bases and J by 5 bases, with 18 bases between. This CDR3 comprises 15 residues. The CDR3 DNA follows: TGTGCCAGCAGCCCAGTCCCTCGGGGATCGTATGGCTACACCTTC. Residues: CASSPVPRGSYGYTF.

This clone turned up a few times. This sequence joins TRBV12-5 and TRBJ2-3, with 11 bases matching TRBD2. Germline CDR1 is LGHNT and CDR2 is FRNRAP. The CDR3 is made up of 15 amino acids. CDR3 DNA sequence: TGTGCCAGCATGGTAGCGGGGGGGCGGACAGATACGCAGTATTTT. Residues: CASMVAGGRTDTQYF.

In its sample, this clone was seen a few times. The V gene is TRBV6-8, the J gene TRBJ2-7; 8 nucleotides line up with TRBD1. The CDR3 loop spans 15 amino acids. V lost 5 bases to trimming and J lost 2 bases; unmatched junction nucleotides: 8. Germline V gene data show CDR1 as MNHGY and CDR2 as SAAAGT. The CDR3: CASSELGQGTYEQYF. CDR3 nucleotide sequence: TGTGCCAGCAGTGAGCTTGGACAGGGCACCTACGAGCAGTACTTC.

This clone was seen a few times. The chain recombines TRBV11-3 with TRBJ1-1; 9 bases fit TRBD1. Germline V lookup: CDR1 SGHNT, CDR2 YENEEA. CDR3 length equals 15 residues. V lost 4 bases to trimming and J lost 5 bases; unmatched junction nucleotides: 8. The CDR3 bases are TGTGCCAGCAGCTGGAAGACAGGGGGTTGGACTGAAGCTTTCTTT. This translates into CASSWKTGGWTEAFF.

The gene calls are TRBV11-3 and TRBJ2-1; tentative D call: TRBD2 (7 bases). The CDR3 loop spans 16 amino acids. CDR1 and CDR2 (germline): SGHNT, YENEEA. The V gene lost 3 bases and the J gene lost 3 bases, with 15 bases spanning the gap. The CDR3 nucleotides are TGTGCCAGCAGCTTGGGCGGGGGCCTCTTCTACAATGAGCAGTTCTTC. Translating gives CASSLGGGLFYNEQFF. Full variable domain (remainder filled in from reference TRBV11-3 and TRBJ2-1): EAGVVQSPRYKIIEKKQPVAFWCNPISGHNTLYWYLQNLGQGPELLIRYENEEAVDDSQLPKDRFSAERLKGVDSTLKIQPAELGDSAVYLCASSLGGGLFYNEQFFGPGTRLTVL.

This clone was counted a few times. This chain uses TRBV6-8 with TRBJ1-2; D ambiguous. Germline assignment: CDR1 MNHGY and CDR2 SAAAGT. The CDR3 length is 14 residues. V was pared by 6 bases and J by 2 bases, with 13 bases between. CDR3 nucleotide sequence: TGTGCCAGCAGCGTACCGGGCACCAACTATGGCTACACCTTC. Protein sequence: CASSVPGTNYGYTF.

This chain joins TRBV6-8 and TRBJ1-4; no clear D. Germline V lookup: CDR1 MNHGY, CDR2 SAAAGT. V gave up 0 bases and J gave up 1 base, with 6 bases separating them. This CDR3 contains 15 residues. In DNA, the CDR3 is TGTGCCAGCAGTTACTCTAAGAGAACTAATGAAAAACTGTTTTTT. The encoded protein is CASSYSKRTNEKLFF.

Judged by abundance, this clone is medium-sized. This chain connects TRBV14 to TRBJ1-1, with a weak D call TRBD1 (5 bases). Between the trimmed V and J ends, which lost 0 bases and 1 base, there was a span of 9 bases. Germline V gene sequence: CDR1 SGHDN, CDR2 FVKESK. The CDR3 is 15 amino acids. The CDR3 DNA sequence: TGTGCCAGCAGCCAAGAAGGAGGGACGAACACTGAAGCTTTCTTT. Amino acids: CASSQEGGTNTEAFF.

This rearrangement joins TRBV6-8 to TRBJ2-7; D is perhaps TRBD1 or TRBD2 (5 bases each). The CDR3 is made up of 12 amino acids. Germline V lookup: CDR1 MNHGY, CDR2 SAAAGT. V lost 6 bases and J 4 bases, leaving 10 bases between the germline ends. CDR3 residues: CASRRGLYEQYF. CDR3 nucleotides: TGTGCCAGCAGACGGGGCTTATACGAGCAGTACTTC.

The sample holds one count of this clone. V usage is TRBV19 and J usage is TRBJ1-1; TRBD1 matches 7 bases. This CDR3 spans 14 amino acids. Germline CDR1 reads LNHDA; CDR2 reads SQIVND (reference sequence). Losses at the gene ends were 3 bases for V and 3 bases for J; bases not matched to a gene: 4. CDR3 DNA: TGTGCCAGTAGTATGCTAGGGGGCGACACTGAAGCTTTCTTT. Residues: CASSMLGGDTEAFF.

V usage is TRBV5-1 and J usage is TRBJ1-1; 9 nucleotides match TRBD1. The CDR3 sequence is 15 residues long. With 4 bases clipped from V and 4 bases from J, the junction kept 8 bases outside the gene matches. Germline values: CDR1 SGHRS, CDR2 YFSETQ. The CDR3 DNA is TGCGCCAGCAGCCCTAAGACAGGGGGGACCACTGAAGCTTTCTTT. Amino acid sequence: CASSPKTGGTTEAFF.

This chain links TRBV19 with TRBJ2-7; D not certain. Germline V gives CDR1 LNHDA, CDR2 SQIVND (reference sequence). Between the trimmed V and J ends, which lost 3 bases and 3 bases, there was a span of 9 bases. This CDR3 has 13 residues. CDR3 bases: TGTGCCAGTAGTATGGGGTACATCTACGAGCAGTACTTC. Amino acid sequence: CASSMGYIYEQYF. Drawing the rest from reference TRBV19 and TRBJ2-7, the complete variable domain is DGGITQSPKYLFRKEGQNVTLSCEQNLNHDAMYWYRQDPGQGLRLIYYSQIVNDFQKGDIAEGYSVSREKKESFPLTVTSAQKNPTAFYLCASSMGYIYEQYFGPGTRLTVT.